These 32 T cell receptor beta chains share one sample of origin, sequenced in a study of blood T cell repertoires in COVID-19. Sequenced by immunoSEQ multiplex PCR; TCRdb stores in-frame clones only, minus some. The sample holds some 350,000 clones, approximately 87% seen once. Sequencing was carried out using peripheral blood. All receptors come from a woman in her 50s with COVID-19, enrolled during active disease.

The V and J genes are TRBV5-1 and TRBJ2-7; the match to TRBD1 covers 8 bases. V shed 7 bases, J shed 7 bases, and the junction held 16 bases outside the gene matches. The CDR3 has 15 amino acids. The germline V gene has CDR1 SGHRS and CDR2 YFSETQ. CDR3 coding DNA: TGCGCCAGCTCAAGGGACAGGCCGATTCTCGAAGAGCAGTACTTC. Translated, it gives CASSRDRPILEEQYF.

The CDR3 DNA reads TGTGCCAGCAGTTTAGGGACAGGGGGCTATTACACCGGGGAGCTGTTTTTT. It codes for CASSLGTGGYYTGELFF. The chain combines TRBV27 with TRBJ2-2, with TRBD1 identical over 12 bases. Trimming removed 2 bases from V and 3 bases from J; junction bases left unmatched: 4. The length of the CDR3 is 17 residues. Germline-derived CDR1 and CDR2 are MNHEY and SMNVEV (reference sequence).

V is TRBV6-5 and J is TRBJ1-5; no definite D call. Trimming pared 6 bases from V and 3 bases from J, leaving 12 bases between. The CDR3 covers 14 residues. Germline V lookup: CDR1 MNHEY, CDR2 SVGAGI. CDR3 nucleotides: TGTGCCAGCAGCAGTGTCGCTTACAATCAGCCCCAGCATTTT. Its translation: CASSSVAYNQPQHF.

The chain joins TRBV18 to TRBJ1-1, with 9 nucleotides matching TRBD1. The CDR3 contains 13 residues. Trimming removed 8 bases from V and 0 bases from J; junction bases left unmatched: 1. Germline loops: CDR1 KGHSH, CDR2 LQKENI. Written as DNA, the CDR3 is TGTGCCAGCGGACAGGGGTTGAACACTGAAGCTTTCTTT. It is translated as CASGQGLNTEAFF.

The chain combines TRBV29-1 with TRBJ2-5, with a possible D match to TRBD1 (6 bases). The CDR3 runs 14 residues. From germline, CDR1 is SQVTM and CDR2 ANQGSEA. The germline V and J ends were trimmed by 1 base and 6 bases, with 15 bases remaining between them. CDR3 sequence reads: CSVEGTWGQKTQYF. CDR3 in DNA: TGCAGCGTTGAAGGGACGTGGGGGCAAAAGACCCAGTACTTC. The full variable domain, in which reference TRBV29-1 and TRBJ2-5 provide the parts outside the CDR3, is SAVISQKPSRDICQRGTSLTIQCQVDSQVTMMFWYRQQPGQSLTLIATANQGSEATYESGFVIDKFPISRPNLTFSTLTVSNMSPEDSSIYLCSVEGTWGQKTQYFGPGTRLLVL.

CDR3 sequence (DNA): TGCAGCGTTGGCGGATACTACGAGCAGTACTTC. Amino acid sequence: CSVGGYYEQYF. The rearrangement joins TRBV29-1 to TRBJ2-7; D gene ambiguous. The CDR3 contains 11 residues. Between the trimmed V and J ends, which lost 4 bases and 3 bases, there was a span of 7 bases. The germline gives CDR1 SQVTM, CDR2 ANQGSEA.

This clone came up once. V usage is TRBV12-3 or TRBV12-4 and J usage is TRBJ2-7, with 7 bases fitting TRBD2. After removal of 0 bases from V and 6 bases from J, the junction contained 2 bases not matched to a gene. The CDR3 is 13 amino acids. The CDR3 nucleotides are TGTGCCAGCAGTTTAGCGCCGGGGGGCGAGCAGTACTTC. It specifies CASSLAPGGEQYF.

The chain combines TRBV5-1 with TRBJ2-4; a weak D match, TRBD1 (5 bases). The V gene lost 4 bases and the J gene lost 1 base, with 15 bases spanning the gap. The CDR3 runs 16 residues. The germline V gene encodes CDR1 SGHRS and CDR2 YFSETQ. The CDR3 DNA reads TGCGCCAGCAGCCCAGGGCCAGAGAGGGCCAAAAACATTCAGTACTTC. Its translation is CASSPGPERAKNIQYF.

The CDR3 loop reads CATSDLAGGSLNEQFF. CDR3 nucleotides: TGTGCCACCAGTGACCTAGCGGGAGGCTCCCTCAATGAGCAGTTCTTC. The rearrangement joins TRBV24-1 to TRBJ2-1; 11 bases are a match to TRBD2. CDR1 KGHDR and CDR2 SFDVKD come from the germline V gene. Trimming at V came to 4 bases and at J to 6 bases, leaving 7 bases not matched to a gene. This CDR3 has 16 residues.

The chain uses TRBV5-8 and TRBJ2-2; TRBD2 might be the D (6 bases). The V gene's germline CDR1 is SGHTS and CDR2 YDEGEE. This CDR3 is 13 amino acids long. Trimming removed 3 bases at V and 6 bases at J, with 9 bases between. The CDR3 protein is CASSSTGAGELFF. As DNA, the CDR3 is TGTGCCAGCAGCTCAACGGGGGCCGGGGAGCTGTTTTTT.

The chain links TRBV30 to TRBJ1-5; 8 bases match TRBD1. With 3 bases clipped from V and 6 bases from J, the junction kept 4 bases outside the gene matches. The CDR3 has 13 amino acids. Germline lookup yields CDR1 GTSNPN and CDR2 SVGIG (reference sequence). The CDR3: CAWRDRGGQPQHF. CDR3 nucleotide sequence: TGTGCCTGGAGAGACAGGGGTGGTCAGCCCCAGCATTTT.

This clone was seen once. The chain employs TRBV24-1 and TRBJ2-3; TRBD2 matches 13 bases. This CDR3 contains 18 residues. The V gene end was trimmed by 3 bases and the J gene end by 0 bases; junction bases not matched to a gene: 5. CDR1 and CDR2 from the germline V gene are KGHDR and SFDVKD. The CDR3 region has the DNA TGTGCCACCAGTGATCCGGGACTAGCGGGACCCAGCACAGATACGCAGTATTTT. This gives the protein CATSDPGLAGPSTDTQYF.

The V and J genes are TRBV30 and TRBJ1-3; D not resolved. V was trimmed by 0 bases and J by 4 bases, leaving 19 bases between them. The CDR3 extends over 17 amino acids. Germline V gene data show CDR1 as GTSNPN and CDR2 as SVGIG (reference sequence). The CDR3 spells CAWSVRRESGSGNTIYF. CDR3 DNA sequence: TGTGCCTGGAGTGTACGTCGTGAGTCGGGGTCAGGAAACACCATATATTTT. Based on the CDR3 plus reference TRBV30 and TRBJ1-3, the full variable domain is SQTIHQWPATLVQPVGSPLSLECTVEGTSNPNLYWYRQAAGRGLQLLFYSVGIGQISSEVPQNLSASRPQDRQFILSSKKLLLSDSGFYLCAWSVRRESGSGNTIYFGEGSWLTVV.

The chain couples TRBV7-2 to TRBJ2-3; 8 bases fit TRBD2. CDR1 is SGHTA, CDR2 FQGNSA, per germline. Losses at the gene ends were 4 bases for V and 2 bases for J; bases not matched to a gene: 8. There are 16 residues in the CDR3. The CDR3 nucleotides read TGTGCCAGCAGCTCCTCCGGGAGGGCCGTCACAGATACGCAGTATTTT. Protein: CASSSSGRAVTDTQYF.

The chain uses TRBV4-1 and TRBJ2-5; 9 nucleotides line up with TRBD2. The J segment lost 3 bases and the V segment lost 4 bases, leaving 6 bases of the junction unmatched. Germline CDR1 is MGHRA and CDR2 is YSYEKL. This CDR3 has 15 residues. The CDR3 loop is CASSLPGLAKETQYF. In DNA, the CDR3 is TGCGCCAGCAGCCTACCGGGACTAGCCAAAGAGACCCAGTACTTC.

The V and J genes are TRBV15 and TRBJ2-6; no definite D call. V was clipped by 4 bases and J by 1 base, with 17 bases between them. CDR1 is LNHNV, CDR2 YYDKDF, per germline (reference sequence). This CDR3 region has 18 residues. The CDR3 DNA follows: TGTGCCACCAGCAAAGCACGCGATGCTCGGTCTGGGGCCAACGTCCTGACTTTC. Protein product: CATSKARDARSGANVLTF.

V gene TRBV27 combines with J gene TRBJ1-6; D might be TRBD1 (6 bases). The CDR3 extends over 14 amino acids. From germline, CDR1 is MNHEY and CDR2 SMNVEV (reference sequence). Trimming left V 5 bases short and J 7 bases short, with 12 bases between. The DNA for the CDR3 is TGTGCCAGCAGTGACAGGATCTACAATTCACCCCTCCACTTT. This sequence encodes CASSDRIYNSPLHF.

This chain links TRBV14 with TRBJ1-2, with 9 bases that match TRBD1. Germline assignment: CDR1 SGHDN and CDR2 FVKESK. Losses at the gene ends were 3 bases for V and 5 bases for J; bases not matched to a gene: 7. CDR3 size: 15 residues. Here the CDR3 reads CASSQLGQGRYGYTF. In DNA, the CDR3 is TGTGCCAGCAGCCAGTTGGGACAGGGACGGTATGGCTACACCTTC.

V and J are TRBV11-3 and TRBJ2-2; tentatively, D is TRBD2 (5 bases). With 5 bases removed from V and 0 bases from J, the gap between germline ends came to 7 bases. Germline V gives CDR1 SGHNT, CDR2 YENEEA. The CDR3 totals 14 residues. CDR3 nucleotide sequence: TGTGCCAGCAGCATACTAGCGAACACCGGGGAGCTGTTTTTT. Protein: CASSILANTGELFF. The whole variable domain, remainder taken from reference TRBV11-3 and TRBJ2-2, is EAGVVQSPRYKIIEKKQPVAFWCNPISGHNTLYWYLQNLGQGPELLIRYENEEAVDDSQLPKDRFSAERLKGVDSTLKIQPAELGDSAVYLCASSILANTGELFFGEGSRLTVL.

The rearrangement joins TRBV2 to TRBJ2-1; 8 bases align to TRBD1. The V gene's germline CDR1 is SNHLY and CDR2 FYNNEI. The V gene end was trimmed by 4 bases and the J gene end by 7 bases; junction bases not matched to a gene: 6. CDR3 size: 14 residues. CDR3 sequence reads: CASSGTGLGNEQFF. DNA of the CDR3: TGTGCCAGCAGTGGGACAGGGTTAGGTAATGAGCAGTTCTTC.

The CDR3 sequence: CAWSSQGPYEQYF. DNA of the CDR3: TGTGCCTGGAGTTCACAGGGGCCCTACGAGCAGTACTTC. The chain carries TRBV30 and TRBJ2-7; 7 bases fit TRBD1. CDR1 GTSNPN and CDR2 SVGIG come from the germline V gene (reference sequence). The CDR3 loop spans 13 amino acids. The J segment lost 2 bases and the V segment lost 2 bases, leaving 3 bases of the junction unmatched.

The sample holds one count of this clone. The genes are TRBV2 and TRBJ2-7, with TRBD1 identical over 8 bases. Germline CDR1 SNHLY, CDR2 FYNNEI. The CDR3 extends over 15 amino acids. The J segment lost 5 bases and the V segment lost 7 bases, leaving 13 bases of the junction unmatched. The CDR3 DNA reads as TGTGCCAGCACTGTGAAAGCCGGGACAGGTCACGAGCAGTACTTC. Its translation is CASTVKAGTGHEQYF.

For the CDR3, the DNA is TGTGCCAGCAGCCAAGTGAGCCTAGCGGGAGGCAATGAGCAGTTCTTC. Amino acids: CASSQVSLAGGNEQFF. This chain connects TRBV14 to TRBJ2-1; TRBD2 agrees at 11 bases. This CDR3 is 16 amino acids long. V dropped 1 base and J dropped 6; count of bases not matched to a gene: 5. Per germline, CDR1 SGHDN and CDR2 FVKESK.

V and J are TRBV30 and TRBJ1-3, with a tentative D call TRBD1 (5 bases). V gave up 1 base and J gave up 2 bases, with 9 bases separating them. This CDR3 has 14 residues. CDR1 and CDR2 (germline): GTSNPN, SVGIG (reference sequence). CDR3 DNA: TGTGCCTGGAGTGCACAGGCTACTGGAAACACCATATATTTT. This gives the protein CAWSAQATGNTIYF. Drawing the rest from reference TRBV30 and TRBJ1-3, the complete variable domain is SQTIHQWPATLVQPVGSPLSLECTVEGTSNPNLYWYRQAAGRGLQLLFYSVGIGQISSEVPQNLSASRPQDRQFILSSKKLLLSDSGFYLCAWSAQATGNTIYFGEGSWLTVV.

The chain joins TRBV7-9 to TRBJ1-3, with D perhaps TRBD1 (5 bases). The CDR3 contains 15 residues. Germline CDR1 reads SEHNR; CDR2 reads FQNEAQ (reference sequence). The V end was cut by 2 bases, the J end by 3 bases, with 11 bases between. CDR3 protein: CASSLIGAGGNTIYF. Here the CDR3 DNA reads TGTGCCAGCAGCTTAATAGGGGCTGGTGGAAACACCATATATTTT.

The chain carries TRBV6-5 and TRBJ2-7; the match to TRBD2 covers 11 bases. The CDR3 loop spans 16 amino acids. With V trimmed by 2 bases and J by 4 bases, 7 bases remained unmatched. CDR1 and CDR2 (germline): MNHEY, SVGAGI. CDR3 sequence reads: CASSYGRLAGRYEQYF. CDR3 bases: TGTGCCAGCAGTTACGGAAGACTAGCGGGAAGGTACGAGCAGTACTTC.

The CDR3 spells CAISGAGEAFF. The CDR3, as DNA: TGTGCCATCAGTGGGGCTGGGGAGGCTTTCTTT. The chain uses TRBV10-3 and TRBJ1-1; D not resolved. The CDR3 sequence is 11 residues long. From germline, CDR1 is ENHRY and CDR2 SYGVKD. V was pared by 4 bases and J by 11 bases, with 11 bases between.

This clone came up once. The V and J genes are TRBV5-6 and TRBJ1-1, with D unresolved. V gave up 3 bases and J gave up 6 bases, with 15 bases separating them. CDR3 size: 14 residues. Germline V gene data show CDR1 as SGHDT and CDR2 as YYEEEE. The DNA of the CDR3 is TGTGCCAGCAGCTCCCAACTAATTAGCGCTGAAGCTTTCTTT. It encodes CASSSQLISAEAFF.

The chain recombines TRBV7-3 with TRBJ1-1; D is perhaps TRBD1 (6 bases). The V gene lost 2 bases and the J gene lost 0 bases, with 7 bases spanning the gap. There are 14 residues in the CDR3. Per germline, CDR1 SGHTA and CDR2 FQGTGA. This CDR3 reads CASSLQGMNTEAFF. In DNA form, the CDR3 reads TGTGCCAGCAGCTTACAGGGGATGAACACTGAAGCTTTCTTT.

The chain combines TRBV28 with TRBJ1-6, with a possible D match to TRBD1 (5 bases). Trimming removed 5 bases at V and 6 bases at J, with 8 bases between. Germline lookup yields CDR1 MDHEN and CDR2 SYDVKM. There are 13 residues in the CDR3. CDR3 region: CASSGQGNSPLHF. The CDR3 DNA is TGTGCCAGCAGTGGGCAGGGTAATTCACCCCTCCACTTT.

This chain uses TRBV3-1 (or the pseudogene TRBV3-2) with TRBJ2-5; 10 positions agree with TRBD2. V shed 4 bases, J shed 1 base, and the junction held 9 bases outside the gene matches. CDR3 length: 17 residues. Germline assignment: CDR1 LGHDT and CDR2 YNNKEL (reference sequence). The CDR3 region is CASSPGLAGVGQETQYF. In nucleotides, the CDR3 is TGTGCCAGCAGCCCCGGGCTAGCGGGAGTGGGCCAAGAGACCCAGTACTTC.

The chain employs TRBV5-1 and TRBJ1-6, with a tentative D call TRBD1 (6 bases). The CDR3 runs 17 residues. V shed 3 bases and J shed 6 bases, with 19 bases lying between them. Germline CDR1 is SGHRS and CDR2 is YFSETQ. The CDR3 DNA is TGCGCCAGCAGCTGGGGGCCTTCGCAACGTGGTAATTCACCCCTCCACTTT. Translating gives CASSWGPSQRGNSPLHF. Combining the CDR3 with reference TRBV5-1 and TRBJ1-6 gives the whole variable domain KAGVTQTPRYLIKTRGQQVTLSCSPISGHRSVSWYQQTPGQGLQFLFEYFSETQRNKGNFPGRFSGRQFSNSRSEMNVSTLELGDSALYLCASSWGPSQRGNSPLHFGNGTRLTVT.